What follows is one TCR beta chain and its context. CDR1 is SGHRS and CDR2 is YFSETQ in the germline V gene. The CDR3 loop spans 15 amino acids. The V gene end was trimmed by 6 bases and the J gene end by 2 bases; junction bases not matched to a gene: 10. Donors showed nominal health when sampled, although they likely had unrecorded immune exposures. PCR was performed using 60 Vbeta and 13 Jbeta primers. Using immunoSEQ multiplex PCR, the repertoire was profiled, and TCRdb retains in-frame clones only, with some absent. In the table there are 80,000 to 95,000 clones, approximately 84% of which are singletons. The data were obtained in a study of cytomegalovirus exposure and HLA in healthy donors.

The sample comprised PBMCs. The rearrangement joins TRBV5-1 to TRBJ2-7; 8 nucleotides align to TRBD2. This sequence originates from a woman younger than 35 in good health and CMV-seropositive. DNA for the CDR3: TGCGCCAGCACCCGGGGGGGGAGCCCCGCCTACGAGCAGTACTTC. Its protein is CASTRGGSPAYEQYF.